These 20 T cell receptor beta chains originate from one sample sequenced in a study of blood T cell repertoires in COVID-19. The repertoire was sequenced with immunoSEQ multiplex PCR; TCRdb's copy has only in-frame clones and lacks some. Of 200,000 to 250,000 clones listed, roughly 81% are singletons. What was sequenced was peripheral blood. The source of these receptors is a man aged 50 to 59 with acute or convalescent COVID-19.

The V call is TRBV9, the J call TRBJ1-3; 8 bases line up with TRBD1. Germline loops: CDR1 SGDLS, CDR2 YYNGEE. The CDR3 is 14 amino acids. V lost 3 bases, J lost 4 bases, and 3 bases stayed unmatched. CDR3 nucleotides: TGTGCCAGCAGCGCAGGGGGCGACGGAAACACCATATATTTT. It specifies CASSAGGDGNTIYF.

This clone showed up just once. The chain combines TRBV4-1 with TRBJ2-5; 7 nucleotides agree with TRBD1. This CDR3 is 15 amino acids long. Germline V lookup: CDR1 MGHRA, CDR2 YSYEKL. V gave up 1 base and J gave up 5 bases; unmatched junction bases: 7. The CDR3 loop is CASSQGQGVGETQYF. The CDR3 coding sequence is TGCGCCAGCAGCCAAGGCCAGGGGGTAGGGGAGACCCAGTACTTC.

The CDR3 bases are TGTGCCAGCAGTGGGACTAGCGGGAGGGCCGCCGAGCAGTTCTTC. This translates into CASSGTSGRAAEQFF. This rearrangement joins TRBV6-4 to TRBJ2-1, with TRBD2 identical over 15 bases. Germline values: CDR1 MRHNA, CDR2 SNTAGT. V was clipped by 4 bases and J by 10 bases; unmatched bases: 5. The CDR3 runs 15 residues.

The chain has TRBV19 and TRBJ1-4; no clear D. The CDR3 spans 14 residues. From germline, CDR1 is LNHDA and CDR2 SQIVND (reference sequence). The germline V and J ends were trimmed by 3 bases and 0 bases, with 5 bases remaining between them. Written as DNA, the CDR3 is TGTGCCAGTAGTATTCTAACAACTAATGAAAAACTGTTTTTT. Translating gives CASSILTTNEKLFF.

The chain links TRBV25-1 to TRBJ2-7; 10 bases fit TRBD2. The CDR3 length is 15 residues. Germline values: CDR1 MGHDK, CDR2 SYGVNS. Trimming at V came to 10 bases and at J to 2 bases, leaving 11 bases not matched to a gene. The CDR3 nucleotides read TGTGCCACCAGACGAGGTCTAGCGGGAGCCTACGAGCAGTACTTC. Protein sequence: CATRRGLAGAYEQYF.

This clone has only one observation. This rearrangement joins TRBV10-3 to TRBJ2-7; perhaps TRBD1 as D (6 bases). The V gene's germline CDR1 is ENHRY and CDR2 SYGVKD. There are 14 residues in the CDR3. Trimming pared 5 bases from V and 0 bases from J, leaving 11 bases between. The CDR3 DNA follows: TGTGCCATCAGTCTGAAACAGGGCTCCTACGAGCAGTACTTC. Translating gives CAISLKQGSYEQYF.

The J gene is TRBJ1-2, the V gene TRBV9; 10 bases match TRBD1. The CDR3 is 14 amino acids. V was clipped by 4 bases and J by 7 bases; unmatched bases: 7. In germline, CDR1 is SGDLS, CDR2 YYNGEE. CDR3 amino acids: CASSLRDRGSGYTF. CDR3 nucleotide sequence: TGTGCCAGCAGCCTCCGGGACAGGGGTTCTGGCTACACCTTC. Combining the CDR3 with reference TRBV9 and TRBJ1-2 gives the whole variable domain DSGVTQTPKHLITATGQRVTLRCSPRSGDLSVYWYQQSLDQGLQFLIQYYNGEERAKGNILERFSAQQFPDLHSELNLSSLELGDSALYFCASSLRDRGSGYTFGSGTRLTVV.

There are a few counts of this clone. The chain links TRBV5-1 to TRBJ2-1; 10 bases align to TRBD2. V shed 2 bases and J 16 bases; nucleotides not matched to a gene: 9. The CDR3 runs 13 residues. Germline assignment: CDR1 SGHRS and CDR2 YFSETQ. Here the CDR3 DNA reads TGCGCCAGCAGCTTTATAACCGGGACTAGCGTTTTCTTC. Translated, it gives CASSFITGTSVFF.

The chain uses TRBV9 and TRBJ1-2, with TRBD1 as a possible D gene (6 bases). Germline loops: CDR1 SGDLS, CDR2 YYNGEE. V was clipped by 3 bases and J by 6 bases, with 18 bases between them. CDR3 length equals 15 residues. The CDR3 spells CASSASSTGLNGYTF. The CDR3 nucleotides are TGTGCCAGCAGCGCATCCAGTACAGGGTTGAATGGCTACACCTTC.

The chain is built from TRBV27 and TRBJ2-3; weak D call: TRBD2 (7 bases). Between the trimmed V and J ends, which lost 3 bases and 3 bases, there was a span of 25 bases. Germline V gene sequence: CDR1 MNHEY, CDR2 SMNVEV (reference sequence). This CDR3 contains 19 residues. The CDR3 DNA reads as TGTGCCAGCAGTTTCTCCCCGAGGACCTCCGCGGGGGCTACAGATACGCAGTATTTT. It translates to CASSFSPRTSAGATDTQYF.

This clone was seen only a few times. J is TRBJ2-1 and V is TRBV28; D is possibly TRBD2 (5 bases). CDR3 length: 11 residues. Germline V lookup: CDR1 MDHEN, CDR2 SYDVKM. The V end was cut by 5 bases, the J end by 14 bases, with 13 bases between. The DNA for the CDR3 is TGTGCCAGCAGTAGGGAGAAGCTGAAGTTCTTC. Translated, it gives CASSREKLKFF.

Regarding this clone: At one end, the junction sequence differs from germline, possibly due to a read error. The CDR3 DNA sequence: TGTGCCAGTAGTCTAGAGGACAGTTTCTATGGCTACACCTTC. It translates to CASSLEDSFYGYTF. This chain links TRBV19 with TRBJ1-2; D possibly corresponds to TRBD1 (6 bases). Germline V CDR1 and CDR2: LNHDA, SQIVND (reference sequence). The CDR3 covers 14 residues.

The chain recombines TRBV5-6 with TRBJ1-2; no reliable D call. V was clipped by 5 bases and J by 3 bases, with 17 bases between them. The CDR3 is 15 residues long. Germline V CDR1 and CDR2: SGHDT, YYEEEE. The CDR3, as DNA: TGTGCCAGCAGTCGGGCAGGACGAGCGGACTATGGCTACACCTTC. As protein: CASSRAGRADYGYTF.

The rearrangement joins TRBV18 to TRBJ2-7, with TRBD1 as a possible D gene (6 bases). The ends were cut back, 2 bases at V and 3 bases at J, with 14 bases in the middle. Germline assignment: CDR1 KGHSH and CDR2 LQKENI. The CDR3 consists of 15 residues. The CDR3 loop reads CASSPWNQGHYEQYF. For the CDR3, the DNA is TGTGCCAGCTCACCATGGAATCAGGGGCACTACGAGCAGTACTTC. Filled out from reference TRBV18 and TRBJ2-7, the complete variable domain reads NAGVMQNPRHLVRRRGQEARLRCSPMKGHSHVYWYRQLPEEGLKFMVYLQKENIIDESGMPKERFSAEFPKEGPSILRIQQVVRGDSAAYFCASSPWNQGHYEQYFGPGTRLTVT.

The CDR3 bases are TGCGCCAGCAGCCCCCTAGCGGGAGGTGGCGGGGAGCTGTTTTTT. Translation gives CASSPLAGGGGELFF. The V call is TRBV5-1, the J call TRBJ2-2, with TRBD2 matching 11 bases. This CDR3 has 15 amino acids. CDR1 and CDR2 (germline): SGHRS, YFSETQ. J lost 7 bases, V lost 4 bases, and 6 bases had no gene match.

This clone was seen repeatedly, ten times or more. The chain recombines TRBV2 with TRBJ1-5, with D tentatively TRBD1 (5 bases). The ends were cut back, 4 bases at V and 7 bases at J, with 14 bases in the middle. Germline CDR1 reads SNHLY; CDR2 reads FYNNEI. The CDR3 contains 14 residues. The CDR3 spells CASSVGRGGQPQHF. In DNA form, the CDR3 reads TGTGCCAGCAGTGTCGGGAGGGGTGGACAGCCCCAGCATTTT.

V usage is TRBV9 and J usage is TRBJ2-1; 16 bases match TRBD2. Germline V gives CDR1 SGDLS, CDR2 YYNGEE. J gave up 2 bases and V 0 bases, and 8 bases lay outside the gene matches. This CDR3 comprises 20 residues. CDR3 sequence: CASSVGRGLAGGKPYNEQFF. DNA of the CDR3: TGTGCCAGCAGCGTAGGTAGGGGACTAGCGGGGGGGAAGCCCTACAATGAGCAGTTCTTC.

The V gene is TRBV21-1, the J gene TRBJ1-5; the table calls TRBD1, which could not be checked here. TRBV21-1 is a recognized pseudogene. The CDR3 is 15 residues long. DNA of the CDR3: TGTGCCAGCAGCCGTGGGACAGGACAGAATCAGCCCCAGCATTTT. This gives the protein CASSRGTGQNQPQHF.

The V gene is TRBV12-3 or TRBV12-4, the J gene TRBJ2-5; no definite D call. Trimming removed 6 bases from V and 1 base from J, with 9 bases in between. The CDR3 extends over 13 amino acids. The CDR3 here is CASSPVAQETQYF. CDR3 DNA sequence: TGTGCCAGCAGCCCGGTTGCCCAAGAGACCCAGTACTTC.

V and J are TRBV2 and TRBJ1-2; 7 bases match TRBD1. Germline values: CDR1 SNHLY, CDR2 FYNNEI. This CDR3 has 15 residues. The V segment lost 3 bases and the J segment 5 bases; nucleotides outside the gene matches: 9. CDR3 region: CASSEQGVVSYGYTF. CDR3 sequence (DNA): TGTGCCAGCAGTGAGCAGGGGGTGGTATCTTATGGCTACACCTTC.